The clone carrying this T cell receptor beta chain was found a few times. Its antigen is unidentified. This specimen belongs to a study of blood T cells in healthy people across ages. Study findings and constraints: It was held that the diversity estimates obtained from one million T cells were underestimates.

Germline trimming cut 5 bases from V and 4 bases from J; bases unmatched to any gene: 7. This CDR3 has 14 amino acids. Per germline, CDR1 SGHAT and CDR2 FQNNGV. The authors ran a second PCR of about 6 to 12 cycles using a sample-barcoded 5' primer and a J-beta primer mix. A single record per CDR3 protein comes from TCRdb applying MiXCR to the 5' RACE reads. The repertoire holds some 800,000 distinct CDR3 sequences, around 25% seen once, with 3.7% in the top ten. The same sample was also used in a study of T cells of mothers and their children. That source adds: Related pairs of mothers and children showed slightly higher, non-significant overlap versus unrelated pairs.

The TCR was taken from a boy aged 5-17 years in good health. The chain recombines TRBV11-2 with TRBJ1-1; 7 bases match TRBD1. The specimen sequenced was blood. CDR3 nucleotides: TGTGCCAGCAGCAAGGGGGCGCTGGTCACTGAAGCTTTCTTT. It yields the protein CASSKGALVTEAFF.